The sequence of this TCR beta chain was determined in a study of Graves' ophthalmopathy and Graves' hyperthyroidism. Study outcomes and limitations: An approximately 83% specificity and around 89% sensitivity were achieved by a 13-signature model that separated ophthalmopathy from stable hyperthyroidism.

The CDR3 consists of 14 residues. CDR1 and CDR2 from the germline V gene are MNHEY and SMNVEV (reference sequence). Trimming cost V 0 bases and J 6 bases, with 11 bases left between them. For this clonotype: Antigen unknown.

RNA transcripts were the template, and TCR beta CDR3 regions were amplified from them. A first-round RT-PCR used HTBI primers, followed by a second-round multiplex PCR. MiXCR was run by TCRdb on the multiplex PCR reads, yielding one entry per CDR3 protein. Here the sample spans 680,000 or so distinct CDR3 sequences, about 20% being singletons. The origin of this receptor is a woman aged 18 to 35 with stable Graves' hyperthyroidism. Some clones in this sample may be carry-over from other donors' samples. Sequencing was performed on peripheral blood. The chain is built from TRBV27 and TRBJ1-1; tentative D call: TRBD1 (5 bases). CDR3 region: CASSLSMGTAEAFF. As DNA, the CDR3 is TGTGCCAGCAGTTTATCGATGGGGACGGCTGAAGCTTTCTTT.